This entry features one T cell receptor (beta chain) sequence. The antigen it binds to is not known. Within one base of it there is no much larger clone, and no base qualities were kept. The data are from a study of beta chain features in type 1 diabetes (dated 2018 in TCRdb). A note on the overall study: Patients and healthy donors did not differ in mean age, gender distribution, total cell number or subset yield. Across all samples, about 110 million sorted cells were examined, and cell number per subset correlated strongly with RNA yield. The study compared TCRB repertoires of sorted circulating CD4+ T cell subsets between recently diagnosed type 1 diabetes patients and matched healthy donors. Whereas all 28 donors provided naive and central memory subsets, regulatory and stem cell-like memory subsets were isolated from just 8 patients and about eight healthy donors. General conclusions and limits of the study: Because cDNA was sequenced instead of genomic DNA, activated cells with high expression could be over-represented, although the groups did not differ in activation or CD3 levels. Patients with type 1 diabetes made fewer insertions and deleted more nucleotides at VDJ recombination sites, implying thymic rearrangement abnormalities. Shorter templates might have been favored by PCR, but patient and control samples were amplified and corrected together, so both groups would have been affected equally by any skew. Naive, central memory and regulatory TCRB repertoires appeared to be more similar among patients than among healthy donors. A moderate but significant shortening of TCRB CDR3 length was observed in type 1 diabetes patients in all four CD4+ subsets. Because small numbers of individuals were included in the HLA sub-analyses, any influence of HLA type on TCRB rearrangement was left unresolved.

The High Capacity cDNA Reverse Transcription Kit was used to reverse transcribe all of the isolated RNA, meaning that expressed TCRB transcripts were what got sequenced. For stem cell-like memory T cell samples, survey-depth immunoSEQ sequencing was used, averaging about 930,000 total reads per sample. Sorted cells were lysed in RLT buffer, and RNA was extracted using DNase-treated RNeasy Micro or Mini kits according to cell number. To prevent cross-contamination, each cell subset was processed individually, whereas patient and healthy donor samples were processed jointly. The immunoSEQ multiplex PCR was used to amplify TCRB sequences from cDNA, generating 87-bp fragments that spanned the CDR3 region. Sequencing of the amplicons was performed on the Illumina HiSeq platform. The original methods were these. Synthetic template baselines were used to correct PCR bias computationally, reads within Hamming distance 2 were collapsed, and singletons that could not be merged were discarded. Reads were aligned to IMGT to assign V, D and J genes, CDR3 length, and insertions or deletions at six rearrangement sites. Within each subset, clonotype counts were normalized to the number of sorted cells before true diversity and Gini coefficients were calculated with the tcR R package. Repertoire sharing was quantified using the overlap coefficient calculated on TCRB nucleotide sequences. Imported from immuneACCESS, the table was reduced by TCRdb to in-frame sequences with V and J called. These copies leave out some clones; in studies compared against another copy, an unresolved V gene accounts for under half, and the cause of the remainder is not known. The V and J calls and clone size were taken over from that table, and D and trimming were inferred from the DNA. Across this sample there are approximately 15,000 clones, with 45% to 55% seen only once. The top ten clones comprise 0.45% to 0.55% of the sample.

A single peripheral blood draw of around 0.11 L on average was collected from each donor into heparinised tubes. Naive, central memory, regulatory and stem cell-like memory CD4+ T cells were sorted on a BD FACSAria II using a panel including CD45RO, CCR7, CD25, CD127, CD95 and CD27. All sorted populations exceeded 98% purity. PBMCs were isolated right away by Lymphoprep density gradient centrifugation and were stained directly, without culture. Samples were stained and sorted in pairs, with one healthy donor and one patient per experiment, so that batch effects were minimized. Looking up the germline V gene (reference sequence) yields CDR1 SGHKS and CDR2 YYEKEE. V is cut by 3 bases and J by 4 bases, and the space between the germline ends is 16 bases. Including the terminal cysteine and phenylalanine, the CDR3 comprises 15 residues. This entry keeps only the CDR3 DNA: 45 bases, framed from base 1.

The TCR sequence derives from a young woman in good health. The specimen was stem cell memory CD4+ T cells from blood. Per the publication, the cell subset or site label means: stem cell-like memory CD4+ T cells. Recombination linked TRBV5-5 to TRBJ2-5, and perhaps TRBD2 as D gene, on 6 matching bases. The DNA sequence reads TGTGCCAGCAGCTGGGGGGACCTCCGGGGAGAGACCCAGTACTTC. Its coded protein is CASSWGDLRGETQYF.